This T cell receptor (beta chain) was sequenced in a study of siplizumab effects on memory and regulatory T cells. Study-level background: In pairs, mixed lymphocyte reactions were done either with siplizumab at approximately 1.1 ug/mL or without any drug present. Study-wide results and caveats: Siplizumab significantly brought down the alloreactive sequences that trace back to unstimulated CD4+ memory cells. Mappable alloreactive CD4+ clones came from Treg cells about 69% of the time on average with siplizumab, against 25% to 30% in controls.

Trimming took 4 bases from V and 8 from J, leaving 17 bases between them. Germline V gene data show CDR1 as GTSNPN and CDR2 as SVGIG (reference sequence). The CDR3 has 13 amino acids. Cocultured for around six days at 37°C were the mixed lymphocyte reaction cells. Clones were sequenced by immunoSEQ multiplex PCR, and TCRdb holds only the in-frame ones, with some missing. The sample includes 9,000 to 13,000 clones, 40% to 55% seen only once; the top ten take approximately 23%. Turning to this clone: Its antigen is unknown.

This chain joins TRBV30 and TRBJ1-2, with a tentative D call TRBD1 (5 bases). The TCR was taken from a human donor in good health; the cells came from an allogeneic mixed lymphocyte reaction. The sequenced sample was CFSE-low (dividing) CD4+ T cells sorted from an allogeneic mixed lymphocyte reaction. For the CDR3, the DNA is TGTGCCTGGAATCAACAGGCCCTGGGAGGCTACACCTTC. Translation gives CAWNQQALGGYTF.